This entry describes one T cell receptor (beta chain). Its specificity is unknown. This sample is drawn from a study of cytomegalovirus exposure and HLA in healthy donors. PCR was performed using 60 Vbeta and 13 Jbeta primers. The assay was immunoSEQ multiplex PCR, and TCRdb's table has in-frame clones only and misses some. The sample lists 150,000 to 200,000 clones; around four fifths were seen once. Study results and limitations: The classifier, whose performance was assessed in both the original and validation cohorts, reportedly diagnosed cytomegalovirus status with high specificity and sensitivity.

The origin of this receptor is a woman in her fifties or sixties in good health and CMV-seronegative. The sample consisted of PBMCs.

The CDR3 DNA reads as TGTGCCAGCAGTTTCGTCCGGGGGGAATATGGTGGCTACACCTTC. Encoded protein: CASSFVRGEYGGYTF. J is TRBJ1-2 and V is TRBV28, with D tentatively TRBD1 (5 bases). The V and J ends lost 3 bases and 7 bases respectively, with 18 bases between them. The CDR3 is made up of 15 amino acids. Germline CDR1 MDHEN, CDR2 SYDVKM.